The 8 T cell receptor beta chains presented below share a single source sample, sequenced in a study of T cells after posttransplantation cyclophosphamide (TCRdb year 2016). Libraries came from the immunoSEQ multiplex PCR assay. The table was pulled from immuneACCESS by TCRdb, which kept in-frame rearrangements only. Such tables lose some clones; where checked, under half of the loss comes from unresolved V genes, and the rest has no known cause. The sample table records around 10,000 clones; 70% to 90% of these occur just once. The ten largest clones add up to about 5% of the sample. The sample's treatment or condition label, decoded: high-dose cyclophosphamide on days +3 and +4 as single-agent GVHD prophylaxis. PTCy patients received busulfan and fludarabine conditioning, a related or unrelated marrow graft, and cyclophosphamide on days +3 and +4. The source was PBMCs, collected after allogeneic stem cell transplant with posttransplant cyclophosphamide. The receptors derive from a female patient aged 50-59 years who received an allogeneic stem cell transplant from a related donor, was CMV-positive, and had no GVHD. Some T cells may originate with the graft donor following a transplant.

The sample holds one count of this clone. DNA of the CDR3: TGTGCCAGCAGTGTCCGACAGGGGGCTCGAGAGACCCAGTACTTC. Protein sequence: CASSVRQGARETQYF. The chain combines TRBV2 with TRBJ2-5; TRBD1 matches 10 bases. This CDR3 is built from 15 residues. The trim removed 4 bases at V and 4 bases at J, leaving 6 bases unmatched. CDR1 is SNHLY and CDR2 is FYNNEI in the germline V gene.

This clone was seen a single time. The rearrangement joins TRBV4-1 to TRBJ1-2; 9 bases agree with TRBD1. There are 13 residues in the CDR3. In germline, CDR1 is MGHRA, CDR2 YSYEKL. The V gene end was trimmed by 3 bases and the J gene end by 4 bases; junction bases not matched to a gene: 0. The CDR3 spells CASSQTGGYGYTF. The CDR3, as DNA: TGCGCCAGCAGCCAGACAGGGGGCTATGGCTACACCTTC.

This chain joins TRBV7-2 and TRBJ1-2; the match to TRBD1 covers 12 bases. This CDR3 region has 14 residues. V lost 1 base and J lost 8; bases outside the gene matches: 2. CDR1 SGHTA and CDR2 FQGNSA come from the germline V gene. CDR3 coding DNA: TGTGCCAGCAGCTTAGAGGGGACAGGGGGCGGCTACACCTTC. This encodes CASSLEGTGGGYTF.

The chain recombines TRBV2 with TRBJ1-6; 8 bases line up with TRBD1. Germline V gives CDR1 SNHLY, CDR2 FYNNEI. CDR3 size: 16 residues. Trimming took 4 bases from V and 5 from J; bases not matched to a gene: 7. The CDR3 DNA follows: TGTGCCAGCAGTGTAAGTGGGGACAGGAATAATTCACCCCTCCACTTT. It yields the protein CASSVSGDRNNSPLHF.

This clone was detected only a few times. CDR3 DNA: TGTGCCAGCAGTGAAGCCGGGATCCCGAACTATGGCTACACCTTC. Amino acid sequence: CASSEAGIPNYGYTF. The rearrangement joins TRBV2 to TRBJ1-2, with D unclear. CDR1 and CDR2 from the germline V gene are SNHLY and FYNNEI. Trimming pared 0 bases from V and 2 bases from J, leaving 10 bases between. The CDR3 runs to 15 residues.

The CDR3: CASSQEPAGALQNIQYF. CDR3 bases: TGTGCCAGCAGCCAAGAACCAGCGGGGGCCCTTCAAAACATTCAGTACTTC. This chain uses TRBV4-2 with TRBJ2-4; 8 bases line up with TRBD2. This CDR3 region has 17 residues. The V and J ends lost 0 bases and 5 bases, in that order; junction bases with no gene match: 9. Germline lookup yields CDR1 LGHNA and CDR2 YNFKEQ.

Remarks on this clone: A junction end diverges from the germline sequence, so it may reflect a read error. Additional DNA sequences in this sample encode the identical CDR3. This rearrangement joins TRBV27 to TRBJ2-7; TRBD2 might be the D (6 bases). The CDR3 totals 14 residues. Germline values: CDR1 MNHEY, CDR2 SMNVEV (reference sequence). CDR3 region: CASRGMRNPYEQYF. The CDR3 DNA sequence: TGCGCCAGCCGGGGGATGAGGAACCCCTACGAGCAGTACTTC.

The chain recombines TRBV7-9 with TRBJ2-5, with D possibly being TRBD1 (5 bases). In germline, CDR1 is SEHNR, CDR2 FQNEAQ (reference sequence). There are 15 residues in the CDR3. V was trimmed by 2 bases and J by 5 bases, leaving 15 bases between them. The CDR3 here is CASSLLGAQAETQYF. In DNA, the CDR3 is TGTGCCAGCAGCTTACTAGGGGCCCAGGCTGAGACCCAGTACTTC.